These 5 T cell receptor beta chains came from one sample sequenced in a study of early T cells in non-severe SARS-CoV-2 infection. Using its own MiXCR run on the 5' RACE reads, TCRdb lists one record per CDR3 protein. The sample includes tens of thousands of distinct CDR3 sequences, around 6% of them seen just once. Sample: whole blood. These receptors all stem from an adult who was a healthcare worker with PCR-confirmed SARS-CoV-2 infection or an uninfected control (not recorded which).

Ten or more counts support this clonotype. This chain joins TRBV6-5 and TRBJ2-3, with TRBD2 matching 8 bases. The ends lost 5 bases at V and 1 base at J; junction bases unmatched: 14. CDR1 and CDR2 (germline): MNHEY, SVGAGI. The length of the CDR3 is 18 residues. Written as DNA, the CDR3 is TGTGCCAGCAGTCCTAATAGGGCGGGAGGCCCCGGCACAGATACGCAGTATTTT. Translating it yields CASSPNRAGGPGTDTQYF.

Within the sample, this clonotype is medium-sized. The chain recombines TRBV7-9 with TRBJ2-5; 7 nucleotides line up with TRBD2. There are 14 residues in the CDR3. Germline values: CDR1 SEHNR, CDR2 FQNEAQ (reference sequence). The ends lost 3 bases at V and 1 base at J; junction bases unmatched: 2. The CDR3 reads CASSLRETQETQYF. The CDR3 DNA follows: TGTGCCAGCAGCTTGCGGGAGACCCAAGAGACCCAGTACTTC.

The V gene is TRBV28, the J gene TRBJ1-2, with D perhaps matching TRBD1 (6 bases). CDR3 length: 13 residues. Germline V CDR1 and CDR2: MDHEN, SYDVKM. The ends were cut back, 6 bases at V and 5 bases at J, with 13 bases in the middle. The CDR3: CASSRRDTYGYTF. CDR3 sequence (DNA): TGTGCCAGCAGCCGCCGGGACACGTATGGCTACACCTTC.

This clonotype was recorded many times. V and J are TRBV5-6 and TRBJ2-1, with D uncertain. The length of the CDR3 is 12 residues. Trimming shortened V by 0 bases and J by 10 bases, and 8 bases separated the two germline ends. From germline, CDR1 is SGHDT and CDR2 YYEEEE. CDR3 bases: TGTGCCAGCAGCTTGGCCGCAGGCGAGCAGTTCTTC. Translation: CASSLAAGEQFF.

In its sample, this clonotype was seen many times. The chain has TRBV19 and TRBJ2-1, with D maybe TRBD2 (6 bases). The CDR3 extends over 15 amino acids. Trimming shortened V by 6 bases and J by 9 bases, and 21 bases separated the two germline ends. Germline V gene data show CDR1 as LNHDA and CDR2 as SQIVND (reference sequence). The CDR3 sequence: CASRSGSTGVPEQFF. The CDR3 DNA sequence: TGTGCCAGTAGATCCGGGTCCACGGGGGTTCCTGAGCAGTTCTTC.